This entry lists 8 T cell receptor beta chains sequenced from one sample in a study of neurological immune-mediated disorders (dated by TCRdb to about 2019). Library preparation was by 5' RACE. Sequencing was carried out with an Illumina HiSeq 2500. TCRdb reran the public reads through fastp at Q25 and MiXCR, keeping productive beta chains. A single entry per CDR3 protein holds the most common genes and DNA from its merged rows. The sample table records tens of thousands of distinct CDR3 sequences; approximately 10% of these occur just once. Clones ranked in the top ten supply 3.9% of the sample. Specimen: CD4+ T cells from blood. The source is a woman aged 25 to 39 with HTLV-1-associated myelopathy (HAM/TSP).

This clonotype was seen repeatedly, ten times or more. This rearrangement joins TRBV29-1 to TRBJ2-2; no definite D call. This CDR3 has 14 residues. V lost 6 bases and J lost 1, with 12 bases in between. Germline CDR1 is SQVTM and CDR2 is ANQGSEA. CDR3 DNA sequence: TGCAGCGTGATGACATGGAAGAACACCGGGGAGCTGTTTTTT. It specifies CSVMTWKNTGELFF.

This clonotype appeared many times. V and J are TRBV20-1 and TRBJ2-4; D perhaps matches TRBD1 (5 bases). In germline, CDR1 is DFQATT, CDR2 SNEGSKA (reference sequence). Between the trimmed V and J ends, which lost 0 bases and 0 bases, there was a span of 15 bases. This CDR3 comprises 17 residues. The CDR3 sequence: CSARDVAWGLAKNIQYF. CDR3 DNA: TGCAGTGCTAGAGATGTAGCATGGGGCCTAGCCAAAAACATTCAGTACTTC.

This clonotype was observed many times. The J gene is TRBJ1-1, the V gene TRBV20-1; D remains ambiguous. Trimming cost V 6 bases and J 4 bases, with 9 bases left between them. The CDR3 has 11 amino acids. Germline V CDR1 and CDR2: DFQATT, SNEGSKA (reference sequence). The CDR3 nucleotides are TGCAGTGCCTCCCGGGTCACTGAAGCTTTCTTT. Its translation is CSASRVTEAFF.

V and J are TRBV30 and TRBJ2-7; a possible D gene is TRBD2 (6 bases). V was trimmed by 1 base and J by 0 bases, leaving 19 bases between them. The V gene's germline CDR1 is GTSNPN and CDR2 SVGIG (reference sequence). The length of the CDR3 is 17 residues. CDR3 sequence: CAWSAPFGGASSYEQYF. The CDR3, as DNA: TGTGCCTGGAGTGCCCCATTTGGCGGGGCGAGCTCCTACGAGCAGTACTTC.

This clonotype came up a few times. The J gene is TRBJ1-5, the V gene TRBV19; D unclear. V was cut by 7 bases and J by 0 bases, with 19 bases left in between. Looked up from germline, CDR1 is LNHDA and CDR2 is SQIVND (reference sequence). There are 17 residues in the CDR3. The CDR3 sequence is CASTDHGPSLSNQPQHF. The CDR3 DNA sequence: TGTGCCAGTACGGACCACGGGCCCTCCCTTAGCAATCAGCCCCAGCATTTT.

CDR3: CAWSVRGPSNQPQHF. As DNA, the CDR3 is TGTGCCTGGAGTGTACGAGGACCGAGCAATCAGCCCCAGCATTTT. The V and J genes are TRBV30 and TRBJ1-5; the D is unclear. CDR1 and CDR2 from the germline V gene are GTSNPN and SVGIG (reference sequence). This CDR3 contains 15 residues. V was trimmed by 0 bases and J by 1 base, leaving 10 bases between them.

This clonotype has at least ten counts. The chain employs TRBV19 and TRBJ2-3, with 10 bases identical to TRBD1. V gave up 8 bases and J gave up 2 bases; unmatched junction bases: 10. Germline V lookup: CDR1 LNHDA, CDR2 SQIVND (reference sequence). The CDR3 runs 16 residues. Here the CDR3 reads CASLPPGTGATDTQYF. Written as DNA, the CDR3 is TGTGCCAGTCTACCCCCGGGGACAGGGGCCACAGATACGCAGTATTTT.

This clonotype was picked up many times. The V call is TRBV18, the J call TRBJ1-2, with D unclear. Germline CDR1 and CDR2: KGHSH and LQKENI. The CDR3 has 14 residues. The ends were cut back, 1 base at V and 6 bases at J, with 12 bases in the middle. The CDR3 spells CASSPLASDHGYTF. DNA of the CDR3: TGTGCCAGCTCACCACTAGCGTCAGACCATGGCTACACCTTC.